These T cell receptor beta chains were read from a single sample in a study of human T cells and chemical hapten exposure. MiXCR, run by TCRdb on the RACE reads, gives a single entry per CDR3 protein. The data hold roughly 380,000 distinct CDR3 sequences, with about 6% observed a single time. Here the sequenced sample was whole blood, taken in connection with sensitization to the hapten diphenylcyclopropenone (DPC). The receptors originated from a woman aged 18-30 years with alopecia areata. Some clones in this sample may be carry-over from other donors' samples. Both conserved end residues are part of each CDR3. A D gene is named only where the DNA matches it firmly. A row's size may be missing; if present it is once, few, many or a size class.

v_gene	j_gene	d_gene	abundance	CDR3nt	CDR3aa
TRBV28	TRBJ2-1	NA	few	TGTGCCAGCAGCCCCGATTCGGGGGATGAGCAGTTCTTC	CASSPDSGDEQFF
TRBV7-9	TRBJ1-2	NA	NA	TGTGCCAGCAGTGTCGGGGAAGATCGTGGCTACACCTTC	CASSVGEDRGYTF
TRBV7-2	TRBJ1-1	NA	many	TGTGCCAGCAGCTTAGGTGGGGGGTCCGTCTTT	CASSLGGGSVF
TRBV28	TRBJ2-2	NA	NA	TGTGCCAGCAGTCTCACGACAGCTTCGAACACCGGGGAGCTGTTTTTT	CASSLTTASNTGELFF
TRBV12-3/TRBV12-4	TRBJ1-2	NA	NA	TGTGCCAGCAGTTGGAGAGGGACCTATGGCTACACCTTC	CASSWRGTYGYTF
TRBV6-2/TRBV6-3	TRBJ1-5	NA	NA	TGTGCCAGCAGTTTCCGACATTTATCCAATCAGCCCCAGCATTTT	CASSFRHLSNQPQHF
TRBV28	TRBJ1-1	TRBD1	many	TGTGCCAGCAGTCTCCCGACAGGGTTGGGTGCTTTCTTT	CASSLPTGLGAFF
TRBV27	TRBJ2-7	TRBD1	NA	TGTGCCAGCAGACCCTACAGGGGAATGGTTTCCTACGAGCAGTACTTC	CASRPYRGMVSYEQYF
TRBV6-4	TRBJ2-1	TRBD2	few	TGTGCCAGCAGTGACTCGACTAGCGGGGCCAATGAGCAGTTCTTC	CASSDSTSGANEQFF
TRBV6-5	TRBJ2-7	NA	many	TGTGCCAGCAGTTACTCAGGGGGCGAGCAGTACTTC	CASSYSGGEQYF
TRBV9	TRBJ2-1	NA	NA	TGTGCCAGCAGCGTGCGCCGGGACTTCAATGAGCAGTTCTTC	CASSVRRDFNEQFF
TRBV12-3/TRBV12-4	TRBJ2-3	TRBD2	many	TGTGCCAGCAGTTTCAAGGCGGGGGGACCCCGGGATACGCAGTATTTT	CASSFKAGGPRDTQYF
TRBV25-1	TRBJ2-2	TRBD1	NA	TGTGCCAGCCGAAGGGACAGACCGAACACCGGGGAGCTGTTTTTT	CASRRDRPNTGELFF
TRBV7-2	TRBJ1-5	NA	NA	TGTGCCAGCAGCTTTCGGGGGCAGGGGCATCAGCCCCAGCATTTT	CASSFRGQGHQPQHF
TRBV3-1	TRBJ1-2	NA	few	TGTGCCAGCAGCCCCACGACAGGAGGCGGCTACACCTTC	CASSPTTGGGYTF
TRBV6-5	TRBJ2-3	NA	many	TGTGCCAGCAGTTCGTACAGGGATTTCAGCACAGATACGCAGTATTTT	CASSSYRDFSTDTQYF
TRBV6-5	TRBJ1-6	NA	many	TGTGCCAGCAGCTCACGAGAACTCCTATATAATTCACCCCTCCACTTT	CASSSRELLYNSPLHF
TRBV29-1	TRBJ1-1	NA	many	TGCAGCGTTGCGGGGGCGGACACTGAAGCTTTCTTT	CSVAGADTEAFF
TRBV12-3/TRBV12-4	TRBJ2-3	TRBD2	few	TGTGCCAGCAGTCACAGCGGGGGGGCGGATACGCAGTATTTT	CASSHSGGADTQYF
TRBV6-6	TRBJ1-4	NA	many	TGTGCCAGCAGTTACGATGCGGGCACTAATGAAAAACTGTTTTTT	CASSYDAGTNEKLFF
TRBV5-1	TRBJ2-3	TRBD1	many	TGCGCCAGCAGCTGGGGACAGGGGTTGCGATCCCAGGATACGCAGTATTTT	CASSWGQGLRSQDTQYF
TRBV12-3/TRBV12-4	TRBJ1-1	TRBD1	many	TGTGCCAGCAGCCGTACCCGGAACAGGGGGGGGACTGAAGCTTTCTTT	CASSRTRNRGGTEAFF
TRBV18	TRBJ1-1	NA	NA	TGTGCCAGCTCCCTAGGGGGGAGCTACACTGAAGCTTTCTTT	CASSLGGSYTEAFF
TRBV9	TRBJ1-5	NA	many	TGTGCCAGCAGCCCGCAATCTGGAGGGCAGCCCCAGCATTTT	CASSPQSGGQPQHF
TRBV29-1	TRBJ2-7	TRBD1	NA	TGCAGCGCCGGGGGGACAGGGGACCACGAGCAGTACTTC	CSAGGTGDHEQYF
TRBV12-3/TRBV12-4	TRBJ2-7	TRBD1	many	TGTGCCAGCACCGAGGGGACAGGGTACGAGCAGTACTTC	CASTEGTGYEQYF
TRBV16	TRBJ1-5	NA	many	TGTGCCAGCAGCCCCACAGGGAGGAGCAATCAGCCCCAGCATTTT	CASSPTGRSNQPQHF
TRBV12-3/TRBV12-4	TRBJ1-5	NA	few	TGTGCCAGCAGTTTTCAGGGGCAGGGCAATCAGCCCCAGCATTTT	CASSFQGQGNQPQHF
TRBV3-1	TRBJ2-7	TRBD2	few	TGTGCCAGCAGCTCTTATGCGGCTAGCGGGGGGCACTCCTACGAGCAGTACTTC	CASSSYAASGGHSYEQYF